The text below deals with one TCR beta chain. Sample donors were healthy Caucasian individuals that came from Russia, aged 6 to 90. The data derive from a study of blood T cells in healthy people across ages. The junction had 6 bases not matched to a gene; V was cut back by 6 bases and J by 5 bases. The CDR3 is 13 amino acids. Next came a second PCR, run for about 6 to 11 cycles, which used a sample-barcoded 5' primer along with a J-beta primer mix. TCRdb re-derived calls from the 5' RACE reads in MiXCR, one entry per CDR3 protein. The table includes some 640,000 distinct CDR3 sequences, around 48% detected once.

The material sequenced was blood. V is TRBV12-3 or TRBV12-4 and J is TRBJ2-5, with TRBD1 matching over 7 bases. The sequence came from a woman aged 60-75 years in good health. The CDR3 region has the DNA TGTGCCAGCAGCCTGACGGACAGGGAGACCCAGTACTTC. Translated, it gives CASSLTDRETQYF.